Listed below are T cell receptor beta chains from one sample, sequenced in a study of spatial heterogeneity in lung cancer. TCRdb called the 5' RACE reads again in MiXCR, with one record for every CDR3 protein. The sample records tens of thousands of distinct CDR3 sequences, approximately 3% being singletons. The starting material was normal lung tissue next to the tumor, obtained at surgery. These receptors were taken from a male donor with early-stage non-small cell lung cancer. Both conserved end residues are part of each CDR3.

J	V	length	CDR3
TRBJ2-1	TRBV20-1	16	CSASWETGVSYNEQFF
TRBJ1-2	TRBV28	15	CASSLKLASAYGYTF
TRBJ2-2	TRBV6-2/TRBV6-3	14	CASTGTMNTGELFF
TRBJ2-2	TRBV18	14	CASSPHSDTGELFF
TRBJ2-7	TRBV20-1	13	CSARPLNYGEQYF
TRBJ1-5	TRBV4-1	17	CASRLSFESTSNQPQHF
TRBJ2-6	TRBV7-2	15	CASRLQGAGANVLTF
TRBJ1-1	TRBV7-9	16	CASSKGRPGWDTEAFF
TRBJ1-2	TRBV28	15	CASSSSEGQAYGYTF
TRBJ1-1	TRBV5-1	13	CASSLEGLAEAFF
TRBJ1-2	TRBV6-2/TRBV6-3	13	CASSEDDTYGYTF
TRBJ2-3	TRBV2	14	CASSFSPATDTQYF
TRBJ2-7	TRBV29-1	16	CSVEAPGTGKAYEQYF
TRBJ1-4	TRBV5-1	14	CASSGGGTNEKLFF
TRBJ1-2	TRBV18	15	CASSAAGGLNYGYTF
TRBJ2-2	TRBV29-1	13	CSVVPAPTGELFF
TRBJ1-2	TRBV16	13	CASSQVAEDGYTF
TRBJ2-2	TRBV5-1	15	CASSAGARDTGELFF
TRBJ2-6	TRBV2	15	CASSESDSGANVLTF
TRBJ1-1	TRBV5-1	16	CASRPSQGQMNTEAFF
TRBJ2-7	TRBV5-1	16	CASSLAGTSRTYEQYF
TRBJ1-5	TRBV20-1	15	CSAFGPNGGNQPQHF
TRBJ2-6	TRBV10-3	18	CAISELGPSFSGANVLTF
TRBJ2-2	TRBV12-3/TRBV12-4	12	CASRQFTGELFF
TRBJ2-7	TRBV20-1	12	CSARGLGYEQYF
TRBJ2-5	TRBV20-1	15	CSARASTLLGETQYF
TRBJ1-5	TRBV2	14	CASSRDRWNQPQHF